This TCR beta chain was identified in a study of human T cells and chemical hapten exposure. Study context: Application of 0.01% DPC to the upper back was done by patch test, with a reading at 6 days. Overall study results and limits: Those TCRs sitting above 1 in 1000 frequency stayed the same with DPC sensitization. More PT1 expanded TCRs went with higher patch test scores.

Regarding this clonotype: Its antigen is currently unknown.

Indicated time point: pre-sensitization, week 0. Treatment indicated: therapeutic diphenylcyclopropenone sensitization with weekly scalp DPC. V lost 3 bases, J lost 3 bases, and 8 bases stayed unmatched. The CDR3 runs 16 residues. Germline CDR1 is KGHSH and CDR2 is LQKENI. Library construction involved attaching unique molecular identifiers to individual cDNA molecules, which allowed quantitative, reproducible TCR counting. TCRdb called the RACE reads again in MiXCR, with one record for every CDR3 protein. The table has about 180,000 distinct CDR3 sequences, around 30% seen once. V gene TRBV18 combines with J gene TRBJ1-5; 7 nucleotides match TRBD1. This TCR was recovered from a woman aged 25 to 45 with alopecia areata. Some clones in this sample may be carry-over from other donors' samples. Here the sequenced sample was whole blood, taken in connection with sensitization to the hapten diphenylcyclopropenone (DPC). For the CDR3, the DNA is TGTGCCAGCTCACCTTGGGACAGTGGGAACAATCAGCCCCAGCATTTT. It yields the protein CASSPWDSGNNQPQHF.